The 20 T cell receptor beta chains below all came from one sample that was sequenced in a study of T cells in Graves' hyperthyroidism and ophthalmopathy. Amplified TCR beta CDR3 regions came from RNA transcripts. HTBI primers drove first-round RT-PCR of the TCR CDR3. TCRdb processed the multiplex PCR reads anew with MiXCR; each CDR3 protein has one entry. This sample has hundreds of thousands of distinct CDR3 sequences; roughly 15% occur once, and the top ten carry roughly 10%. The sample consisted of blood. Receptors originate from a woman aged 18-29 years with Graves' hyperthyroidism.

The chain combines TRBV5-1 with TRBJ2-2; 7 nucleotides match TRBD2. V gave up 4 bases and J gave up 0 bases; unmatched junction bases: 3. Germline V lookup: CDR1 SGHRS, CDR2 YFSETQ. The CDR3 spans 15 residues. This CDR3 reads CASSPAGANTGELFF. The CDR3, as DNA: TGCGCCAGCAGCCCGGCGGGGGCGAACACCGGGGAGCTGTTTTTT.

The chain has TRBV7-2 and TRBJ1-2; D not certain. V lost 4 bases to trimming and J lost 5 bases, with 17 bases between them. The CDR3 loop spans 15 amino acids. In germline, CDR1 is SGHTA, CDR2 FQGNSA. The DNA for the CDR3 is TGTGCCAGCAGCTCACAGCCGGGTCCTCCTTATGGCTACACCTTC. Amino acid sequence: CASSSQPGPPYGYTF.

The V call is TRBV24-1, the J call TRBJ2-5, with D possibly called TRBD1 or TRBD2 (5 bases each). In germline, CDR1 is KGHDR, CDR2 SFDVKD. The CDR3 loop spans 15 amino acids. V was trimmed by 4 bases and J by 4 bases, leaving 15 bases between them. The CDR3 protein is CATSDRDPLGETQYF. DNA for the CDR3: TGTGCCACCAGTGACCGGGACCCCCTGGGAGAGACCCAGTACTTC.

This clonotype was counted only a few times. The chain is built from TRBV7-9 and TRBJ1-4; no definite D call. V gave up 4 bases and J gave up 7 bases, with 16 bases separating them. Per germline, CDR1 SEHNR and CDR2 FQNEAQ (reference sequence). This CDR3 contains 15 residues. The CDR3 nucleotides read TGTGCCAGCAGCTGGTACGGGTCGGGGTTTGAAAAACTGTTTTTT. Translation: CASSWYGSGFEKLFF.

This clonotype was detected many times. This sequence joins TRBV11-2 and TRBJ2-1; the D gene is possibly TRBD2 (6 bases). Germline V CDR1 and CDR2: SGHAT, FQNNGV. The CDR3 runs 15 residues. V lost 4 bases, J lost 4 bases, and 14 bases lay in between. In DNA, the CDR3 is TGTGCCAGCAGCTCCATCCTCGGGGGTTACAATGAGCAGTTCTTC. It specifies CASSSILGGYNEQFF.

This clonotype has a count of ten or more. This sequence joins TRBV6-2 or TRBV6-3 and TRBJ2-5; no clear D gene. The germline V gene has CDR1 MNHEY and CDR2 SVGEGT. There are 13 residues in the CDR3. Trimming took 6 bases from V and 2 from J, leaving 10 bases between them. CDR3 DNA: TGTGCCAGCAGACGCGCTAGGCAAGAGACCCAGTACTTC. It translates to CASRRARQETQYF.

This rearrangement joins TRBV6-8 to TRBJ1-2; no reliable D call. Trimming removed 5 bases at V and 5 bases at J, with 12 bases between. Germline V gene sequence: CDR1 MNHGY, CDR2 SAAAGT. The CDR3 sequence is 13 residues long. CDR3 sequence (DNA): TGTGCCAGCAGTCAAACAGCAACTTATGGCTACACCTTC. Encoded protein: CASSQTATYGYTF.

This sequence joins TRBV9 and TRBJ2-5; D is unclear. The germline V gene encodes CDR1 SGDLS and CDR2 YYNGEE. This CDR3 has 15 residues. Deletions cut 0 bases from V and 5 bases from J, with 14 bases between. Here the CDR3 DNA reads TGTGCCAGCAGCGTAGAAGGGTCTAGTCTGGAGACCCAGTACTTC. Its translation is CASSVEGSSLETQYF.

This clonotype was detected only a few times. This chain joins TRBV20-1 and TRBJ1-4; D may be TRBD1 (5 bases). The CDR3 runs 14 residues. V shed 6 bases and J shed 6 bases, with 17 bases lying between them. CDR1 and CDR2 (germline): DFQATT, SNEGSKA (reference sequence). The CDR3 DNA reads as TGCAGTGCCCCCCGGGGACGGCCCTATGAAAAACTGTTTTTT. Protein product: CSAPRGRPYEKLFF.

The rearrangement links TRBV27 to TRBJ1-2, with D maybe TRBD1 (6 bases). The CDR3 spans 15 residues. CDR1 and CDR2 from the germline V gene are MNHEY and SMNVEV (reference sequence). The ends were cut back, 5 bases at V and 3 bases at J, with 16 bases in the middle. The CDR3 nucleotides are TGTGCCAGCAGTCCCACCGCAGGGGTGGACTATGGCTACACCTTC. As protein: CASSPTAGVDYGYTF.

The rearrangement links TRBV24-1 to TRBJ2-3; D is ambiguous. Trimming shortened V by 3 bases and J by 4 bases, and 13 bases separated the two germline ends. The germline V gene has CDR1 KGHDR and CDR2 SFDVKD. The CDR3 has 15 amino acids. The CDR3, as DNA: TGTGCCACCAGTGATCCCCGCGCCGGCGCAGATACGCAGTATTTT. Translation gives CATSDPRAGADTQYF.

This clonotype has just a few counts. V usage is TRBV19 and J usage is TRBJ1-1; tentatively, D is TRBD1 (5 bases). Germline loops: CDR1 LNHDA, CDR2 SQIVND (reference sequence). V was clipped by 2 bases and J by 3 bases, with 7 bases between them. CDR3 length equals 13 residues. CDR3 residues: CASSIPGYTEAFF. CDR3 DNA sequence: TGTGCCAGTAGTATACCAGGGTACACTGAAGCTTTCTTT.

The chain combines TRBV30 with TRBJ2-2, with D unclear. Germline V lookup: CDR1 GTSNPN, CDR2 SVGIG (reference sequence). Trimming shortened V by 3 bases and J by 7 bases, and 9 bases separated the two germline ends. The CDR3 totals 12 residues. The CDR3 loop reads CAWRKTDGELFF. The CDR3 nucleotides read TGTGCCTGGAGGAAGACGGACGGGGAGCTGTTTTTT.

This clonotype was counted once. CDR3 bases: TGTGCCAGCTCACCGGTTCGAGCAGAGCCCTCCTACGAGCAGTACTTC. Protein sequence: CASSPVRAEPSYEQYF. This sequence joins TRBV18 and TRBJ2-7; D remains ambiguous. CDR3 length: 16 amino acids. V was cut by 3 bases and J by 0 bases, with 15 bases left in between. The germline gives CDR1 KGHSH, CDR2 LQKENI.

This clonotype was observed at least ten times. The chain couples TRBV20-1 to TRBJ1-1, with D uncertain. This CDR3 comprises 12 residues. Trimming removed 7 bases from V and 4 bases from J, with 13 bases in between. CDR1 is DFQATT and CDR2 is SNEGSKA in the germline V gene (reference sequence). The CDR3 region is CSGRRSSTEAFF. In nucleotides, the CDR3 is TGCAGTGGTAGGAGGTCGTCCACTGAAGCTTTCTTT.

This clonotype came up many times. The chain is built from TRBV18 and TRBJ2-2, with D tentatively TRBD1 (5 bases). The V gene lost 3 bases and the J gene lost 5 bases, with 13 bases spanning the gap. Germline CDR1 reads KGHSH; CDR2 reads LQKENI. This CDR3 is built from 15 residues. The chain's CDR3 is CASSPDSERTGELFF. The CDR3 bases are TGTGCCAGCTCACCCGACAGCGAGAGAACCGGGGAGCTGTTTTTT.

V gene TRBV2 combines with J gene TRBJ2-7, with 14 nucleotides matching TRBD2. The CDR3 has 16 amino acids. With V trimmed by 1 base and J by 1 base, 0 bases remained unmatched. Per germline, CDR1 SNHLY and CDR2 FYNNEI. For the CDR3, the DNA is TGTGCCAGCAGTGAAGGACTAGCGGGAGGGTCCTACGAGCAGTACTTC. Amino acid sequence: CASSEGLAGGSYEQYF.

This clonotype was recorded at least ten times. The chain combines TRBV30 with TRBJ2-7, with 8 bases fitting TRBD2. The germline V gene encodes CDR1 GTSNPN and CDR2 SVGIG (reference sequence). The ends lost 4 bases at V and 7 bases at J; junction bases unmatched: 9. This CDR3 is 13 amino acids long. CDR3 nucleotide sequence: TGTGCCTGGAAGACGGGAGGGGTGGGGGAGCAGTACTTC. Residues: CAWKTGGVGEQYF.

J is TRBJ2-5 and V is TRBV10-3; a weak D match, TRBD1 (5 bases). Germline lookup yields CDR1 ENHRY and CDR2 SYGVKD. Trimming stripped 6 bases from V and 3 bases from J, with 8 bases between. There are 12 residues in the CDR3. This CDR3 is CAIRGAEETQYF. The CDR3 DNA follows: TGTGCCATCAGAGGGGCAGAAGAGACCCAGTACTTC.

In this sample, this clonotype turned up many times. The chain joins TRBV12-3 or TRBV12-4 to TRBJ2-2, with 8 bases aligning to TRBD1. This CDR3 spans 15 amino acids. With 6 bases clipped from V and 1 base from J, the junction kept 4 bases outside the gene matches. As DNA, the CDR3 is TGTGCCAGCAGCAAAGGACAGGGGAACACCGGGGAGCTGTTTTTT. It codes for CASSKGQGNTGELFF.